The next 7 T cell receptor beta chains were all read from a single sample in a study of T cells in Graves' hyperthyroidism and ophthalmopathy. Amplification targeted TCR beta CDR3 regions from RNA transcripts. Carried out on the TCR CDR3, a first-round RT-PCR used the HTBI primer set. TCRdb analysed the multiplex PCR reads with MiXCR anew, one entry per CDR3 protein. The repertoire includes hundreds of thousands of distinct CDR3 sequences, 13% to 15% of them detected once, and 11% to 15% sits in the top ten. Sequenced: blood. These receptors came from a middle-aged woman with Graves' hyperthyroidism.

There are many counts of this clonotype. This chain uses TRBV5-1 with TRBJ1-1; TRBD1 agrees at 7 bases. CDR1 is SGHRS and CDR2 is YFSETQ in the germline V gene. Germline trimming cut 2 bases from V and 7 bases from J; bases unmatched to any gene: 14. The length of the CDR3 is 16 residues. The chain's CDR3 is CASSFGDRELKNEAFF. Written as DNA, the CDR3 is TGCGCCAGCAGCTTCGGTGACAGGGAGCTAAAGAATGAAGCTTTCTTT.

This clonotype was picked up many times. The chain joins TRBV7-9 to TRBJ2-4; no clear D gene. The CDR3 consists of 12 residues. The ends were cut back, 5 bases at V and 5 bases at J, with 7 bases in the middle. From germline, CDR1 is SEHNR and CDR2 FQNEAQ (reference sequence). CDR3 region: CASSRMENIQYF. The DNA for the CDR3 is TGTGCCAGCAGCCGGATGGAAAACATTCAGTACTTC. Looking up the rest from reference TRBV7-9 and TRBJ2-4 gives the full variable domain: DTGVSQNPRHKITKRGQNVTFRCDPISEHNRLYWYRQTLGQGPEFLTYFQNEAQLEKSRLLSDRFSAERPKGSFSTLEIQRTEQGDSAMYLCASSRMENIQYFGAGTRLSVL.

This clonotype was counted at least ten times. The gene calls are TRBV20-1 and TRBJ1-5, with D possibly matching TRBD1 (6 bases). Germline values: CDR1 DFQATT, CDR2 SNEGSKA (reference sequence). The CDR3 consists of 16 residues. Trimming left V 6 bases short and J 0 bases short, with 18 bases between. CDR3 region: CSAEGGQSYSNQPQHF. The CDR3 DNA is TGCAGTGCGGAAGGTGGACAGTCGTATAGCAATCAGCCCCAGCATTTT.

This clonotype was observed a few times. The V and J genes are TRBV24-1 and TRBJ2-7, with TRBD2 matching 10 bases. Germline-derived CDR1 and CDR2 are KGHDR and SFDVKD. The V segment lost 3 bases and the J segment 2 bases; nucleotides outside the gene matches: 3. This CDR3 has 15 residues. The CDR3 sequence: CATSDRTSGAYEQYF. CDR3 DNA sequence: TGTGCCACCAGTGATCGAACTAGCGGGGCCTACGAGCAGTACTTC.

A few counts support this clonotype. The genes are TRBV19 and TRBJ1-5; D perhaps matches TRBD1 (5 bases). V was clipped by 6 bases and J by 1 base, with 25 bases between them. Germline CDR1 is LNHDA and CDR2 is SQIVND (reference sequence). The CDR3 loop spans 19 amino acids. CDR3 amino acids: CASSSTGSTGSGSNQPQHF. In DNA form, the CDR3 reads TGTGCCAGTAGCTCTACAGGCTCGACTGGGTCTGGGAGCAATCAGCCCCAGCATTTT.

This clonotype was recorded at least ten times. The CDR3 is CASRLGQGSHEQYF. CDR3 sequence (DNA): TGTGCCAGCAGATTGGGACAGGGTTCCCACGAGCAGTACTTC. This chain joins TRBV27 and TRBJ2-7, with 9 positions matching TRBD1. The CDR3 length is 14 residues. The junction had 8 bases not matched to a gene; V was cut back by 6 bases and J by 5 bases. The germline CDR1 and CDR2 sequences are MNHEY and SMNVEV (reference sequence).

V usage is TRBV30 and J usage is TRBJ1-1; unclear D gene. V was shortened by 4 bases and J by 0 bases, with 9 bases between the two germline ends. Germline CDR1 is GTSNPN and CDR2 is SVGIG (reference sequence). This CDR3 has 13 residues. The CDR3 loop reads CAWINIMNTEAFF. The CDR3 region has the DNA TGTGCCTGGATTAACATCATGAACACTGAAGCTTTCTTT.